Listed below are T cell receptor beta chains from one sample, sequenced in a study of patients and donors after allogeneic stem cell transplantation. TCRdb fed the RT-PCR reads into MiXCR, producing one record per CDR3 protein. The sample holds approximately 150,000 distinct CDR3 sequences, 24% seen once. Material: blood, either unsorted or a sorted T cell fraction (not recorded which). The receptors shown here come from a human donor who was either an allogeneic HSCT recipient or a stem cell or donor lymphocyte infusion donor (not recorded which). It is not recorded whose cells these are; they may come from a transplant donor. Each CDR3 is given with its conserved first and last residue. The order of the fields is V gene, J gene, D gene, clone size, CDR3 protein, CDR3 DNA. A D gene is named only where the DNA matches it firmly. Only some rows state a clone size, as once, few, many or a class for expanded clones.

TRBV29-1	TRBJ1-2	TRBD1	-	CSVGDRGLGYTF	TGCAGCGTTGGGGACAGGGGGCTTGGCTACACCTTC
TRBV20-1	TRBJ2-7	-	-	CSASYSYEQYF	TGCAGTGCTAGTTACAGCTACGAGCAGTACTTC
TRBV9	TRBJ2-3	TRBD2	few	CASSSLAGVPDTQYF	TGTGCCAGCAGCTCCCTAGCGGGGGTACCAGATACGCAGTATTTT
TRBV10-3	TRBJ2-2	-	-	CAISEIWGMNTGELFF	TGTGCCATCAGTGAGATATGGGGGATGAACACCGGGGAGCTGTTTTTT
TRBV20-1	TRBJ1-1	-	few	CSIWNTEAFF	TGCAGTATATGGAACACTGAAGCTTTCTTT
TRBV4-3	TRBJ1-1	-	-	CASSQDQGNTEAFF	TGCGCCAGCAGCCAAGATCAGGGGAACACTGAAGCTTTCTTT
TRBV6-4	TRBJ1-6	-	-	CASSDGGHSPLHF	TGTGCCAGCAGTGACGGCGGCCATTCACCCCTCCACTTT
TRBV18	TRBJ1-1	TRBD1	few	CASSPGQATEAFF	TGTGCCAGCTCCCCCGGACAGGCTACTGAAGCTTTCTTT
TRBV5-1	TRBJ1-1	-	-	CASQRRGGLQNTEAFF	TGCGCCAGCCAGCGTCGGGGGGGCCTTCAGAACACTGAAGCTTTCTTT
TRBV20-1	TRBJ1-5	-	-	CSARNGEVQPQHF	TGCAGTGCTAGAAACGGGGAGGTTCAGCCCCAGCATTTT
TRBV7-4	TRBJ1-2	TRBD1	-	CASSLPAGTASSSYGYTF	TGTGCCAGCAGCCTACCCGCCGGGACAGCCTCTTCCTCCTATGGCTACACCTTC
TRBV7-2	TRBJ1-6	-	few	CASSLEGGPQDSPLHF	TGTGCCAGCAGCTTAGAGGGCGGGCCACAGGATTCACCCCTCCACTTT
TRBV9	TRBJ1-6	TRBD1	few	CASKAGTDNSPLHF	TGTGCCAGCAAGGCGGGGACAGACAATTCACCCCTCCACTTT
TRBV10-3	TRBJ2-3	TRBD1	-	CAISLNRDSLTDTQYF	TGTGCCATCAGTCTTAACCGGGACAGCCTCACAGATACGCAGTATTTT
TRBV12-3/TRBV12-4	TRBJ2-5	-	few	CASSPPGLLQETQYF	TGTGCCAGCAGTCCACCTGGACTGCTCCAAGAGACCCAGTACTTC
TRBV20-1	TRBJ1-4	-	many	CSASFGNEKLFF	TGCAGTGCTAGTTTCGGTAATGAAAAACTGTTTTTT
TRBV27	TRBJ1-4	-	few	CASSLSSGVNEKLFF	TGTGCCAGCAGTTTATCGTCAGGGGTGAATGAAAAACTGTTTTTT
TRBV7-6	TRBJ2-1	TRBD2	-	CASSLTSGLYNEQFF	TGTGCCAGCAGTCTGACTAGCGGACTCTACAATGAGCAGTTCTTC
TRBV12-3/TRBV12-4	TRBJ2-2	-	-	CASSLSDTGELFF	TGTGCCAGCAGTTTGTCGGACACCGGGGAGCTGTTTTTT
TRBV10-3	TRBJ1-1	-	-	CAISESSGTLTEAFF	TGTGCCATCAGTGAGAGTTCGGGGACACTCACTGAAGCTTTCTTT
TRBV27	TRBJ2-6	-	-	CASSLLGASGANVLTF	TGTGCCAGCAGTCTCTTGGGTGCCTCTGGGGCCAACGTCCTGACTTTC
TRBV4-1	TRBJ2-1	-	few	CASSPIADGGNEQFF	TGCGCCAGCAGCCCCATAGCGGATGGAGGCAATGAGCAGTTCTTC